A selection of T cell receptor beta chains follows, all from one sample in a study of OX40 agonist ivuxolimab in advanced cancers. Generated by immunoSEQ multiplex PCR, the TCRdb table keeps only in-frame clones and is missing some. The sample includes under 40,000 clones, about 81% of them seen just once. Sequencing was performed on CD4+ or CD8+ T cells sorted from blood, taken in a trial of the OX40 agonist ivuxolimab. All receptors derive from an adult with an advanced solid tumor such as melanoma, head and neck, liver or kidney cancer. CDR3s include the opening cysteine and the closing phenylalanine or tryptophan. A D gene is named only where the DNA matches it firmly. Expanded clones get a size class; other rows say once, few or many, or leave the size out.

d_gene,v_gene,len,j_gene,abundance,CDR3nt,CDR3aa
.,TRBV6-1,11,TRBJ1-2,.,TGTGCCAGCAGTGACGTCGGGGGCTACACCTTC,CASSDVGGYTF
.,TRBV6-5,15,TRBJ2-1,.,TGTGCCAGCCTTCAGACGGGGGCAGCCGGCCATGAGCAGTTCTTC,CASLQTGAAGHEQFF
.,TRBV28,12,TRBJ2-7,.,TGTGCCAGCAGTTTAGCGATCTACGAGCAGTACTTC,CASSLAIYEQYF
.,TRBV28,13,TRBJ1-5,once,TGTGCCAGCAGCTCAACCGCGGAGAGGCCCCAGCATTTT,CASSSTAERPQHF
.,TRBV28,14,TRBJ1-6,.,TGTGCCAGCAGTTTAGGTGCGCGGAATTCACCCCTCCACTTT,CASSLGARNSPLHF
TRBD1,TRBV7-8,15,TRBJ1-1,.,TGTGCCAGCAGCGCTACCGGGACAGGGAACACTGAAGCTTTCTTT,CASSATGTGNTEAFF
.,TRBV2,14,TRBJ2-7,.,TGTGCCAGCAGTGAAGCGCCAGGGGCCTACGAGCAGTACTTC,CASSEAPGAYEQYF
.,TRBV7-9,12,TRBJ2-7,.,TGTGCCAGCAGCTTATTTATAGACGAGCAGTACTTC,CASSLFIDEQYF
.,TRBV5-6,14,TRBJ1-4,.,TGTGCCAGCAGTACGGGGCCGGGAGGGGAAAAACTGTTTTTT,CASSTGPGGEKLFF
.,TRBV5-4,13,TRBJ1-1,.,TGTGCCAGCAGCCGGGGACTGAACACTGAAGCTTTCTTT,CASSRGLNTEAFF
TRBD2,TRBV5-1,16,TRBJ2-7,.,TGCGCCAGCAACTCAGCTAGCGGGATCAACCTCTACGAGCAGTACTTC,CASNSASGINLYEQYF
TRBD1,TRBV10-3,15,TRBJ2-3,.,TGTGCCATCAGTACGACAGGGGGCCGGGAAGATACGCAGTATTTT,CAISTTGGREDTQYF
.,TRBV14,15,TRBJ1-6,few,TGTGCCAGCAGCCATGCCGGGACGGGTAATTCACCCCTCCACTTT,CASSHAGTGNSPLHF
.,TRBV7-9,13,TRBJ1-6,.,TGTGCCAGCAGCTTAGTTGGTGGTTCACCCCTCCACTTT,CASSLVGGSPLHF
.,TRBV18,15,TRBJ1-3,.,TGTGCCAGCTCACCAAAGACGGGCTCTGGAAACACCATATATTTT,CASSPKTGSGNTIYF
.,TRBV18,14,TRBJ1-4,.,TGTGCCAGCTCTCGAGGACAGCCCCCTGAAAAACTGTTTTTT,CASSRGQPPEKLFF
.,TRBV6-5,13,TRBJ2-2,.,TGTGCCAGCACCATACTAGGGGCCGGGGAGCTGTTTTTT,CASTILGAGELFF
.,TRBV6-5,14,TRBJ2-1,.,TGTGCCAGCAGTTACTCGAGACTCCGGGGTGAGCAGTTCTTC,CASSYSRLRGEQFF
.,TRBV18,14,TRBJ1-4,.,TGTGCCAGCTCACCACCCGGCGAGGGTGAAAAACTGTTTTTT,CASSPPGEGEKLFF
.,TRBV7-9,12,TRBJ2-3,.,TGTGCCAGCAGCCCCGGGACAGATACGCAGTATTTT,CASSPGTDTQYF
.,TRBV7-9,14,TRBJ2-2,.,TGTGCCAGCGCACCCAAAGGGAGGCCCGGGGAGCTGTTTTTT,CASAPKGRPGELFF
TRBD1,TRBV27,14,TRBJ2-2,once,TGTGCCAGCAGTTTTTACAGGGGAACCGGGGAGCTGTTTTTT,CASSFYRGTGELFF
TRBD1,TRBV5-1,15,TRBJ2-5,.,TGCGCCAGCAGGGGCAGGGGGCTAGAATTTGGGACCCAGTACTTC,CASRGRGLEFGTQYF
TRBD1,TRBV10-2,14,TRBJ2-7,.,TGCGCCAGCAGCCTTGACAGGGGACCCTACGAGCAGTACTTC,CASSLDRGPYEQYF
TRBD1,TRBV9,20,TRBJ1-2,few,TGTGCCAGCAGCTCCCCTTCCCGGGGACAGGGGGCAGAAGCTAACTATGGCTACACCTTC,CASSSPSRGQGAEANYGYTF
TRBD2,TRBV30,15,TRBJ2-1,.,TGTGCCTGGAGTGCCGGACTAGCGGGAGTAGCTGAGCAGTTCTTC,CAWSAGLAGVAEQFF
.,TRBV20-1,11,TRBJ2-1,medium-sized,TGCAGTGCTTCACCCGCGAATGAGCAGTTCTTC,CSASPANEQFF
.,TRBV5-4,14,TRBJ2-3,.,TGTGCCAGCAGCCTCCGGGACGGCACAGATACGCAGTATTTT,CASSLRDGTDTQYF
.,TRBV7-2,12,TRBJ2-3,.,TGTGCCAGCAGCCGAATGGGAGATACGCAGTATTTT,CASSRMGDTQYF
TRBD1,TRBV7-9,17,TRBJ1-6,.,TGTGCCAGCACCTCCTTGGAGGGGGCAGGATATAATTCACCCCTCCACTTT,CASTSLEGAGYNSPLHF
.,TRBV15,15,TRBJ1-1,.,TGTGCCACCAGCAGAGGGGCACTGGTGAACACTGAAGCTTTCTTT,CATSRGALVNTEAFF
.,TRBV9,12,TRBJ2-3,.,TGTGCCAGCAGGGGCGATAGAGATACGCAGTATTTT,CASRGDRDTQYF
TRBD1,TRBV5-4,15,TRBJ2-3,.,TGTGCCAGCAGCTTATCCGGGACAGGGGGAGATACGCAGTATTTT,CASSLSGTGGDTQYF
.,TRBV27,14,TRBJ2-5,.,TGTGCCAGCAGTTCCCGACGGGACCAAGAGACCCAGTACTTC,CASSSRRDQETQYF
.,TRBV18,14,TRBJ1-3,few,TGTGCCAGCTCACAACAGGAAAGAGGAAACACCATATATTTT,CASSQQERGNTIYF
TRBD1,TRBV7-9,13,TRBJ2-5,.,TGTGCCAGCAGCTCAGTAGGGGGCCAGACCCAGTACTTC,CASSSVGGQTQYF
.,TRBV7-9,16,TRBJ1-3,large,TGTGCCAGCAGCTCCGCGGCCGGCAGCTCTGGAAACACCATATATTTT,CASSSAAGSSGNTIYF
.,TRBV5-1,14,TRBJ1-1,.,TGTGCCAGCAGCTTGTCGGGGGGTAGCGCTGAAGCTTTCTTT,CASSLSGGSAEAFF
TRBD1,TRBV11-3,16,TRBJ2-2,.,TGTGCCAGCAGCGCGACAGGGGGCGCGGGCACCGGGGAGCTGTTTTTT,CASSATGGAGTGELFF
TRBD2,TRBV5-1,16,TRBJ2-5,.,TGCGCCAGCAGCTTGGCCGGGAGTGCGGGGGAAGAGACCCAGTACTTC,CASSLAGSAGEETQYF
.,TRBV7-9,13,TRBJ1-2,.,TGTGCCAGCAGCCCTTGGTTAAACTATGGCTACACCTTC,CASSPWLNYGYTF